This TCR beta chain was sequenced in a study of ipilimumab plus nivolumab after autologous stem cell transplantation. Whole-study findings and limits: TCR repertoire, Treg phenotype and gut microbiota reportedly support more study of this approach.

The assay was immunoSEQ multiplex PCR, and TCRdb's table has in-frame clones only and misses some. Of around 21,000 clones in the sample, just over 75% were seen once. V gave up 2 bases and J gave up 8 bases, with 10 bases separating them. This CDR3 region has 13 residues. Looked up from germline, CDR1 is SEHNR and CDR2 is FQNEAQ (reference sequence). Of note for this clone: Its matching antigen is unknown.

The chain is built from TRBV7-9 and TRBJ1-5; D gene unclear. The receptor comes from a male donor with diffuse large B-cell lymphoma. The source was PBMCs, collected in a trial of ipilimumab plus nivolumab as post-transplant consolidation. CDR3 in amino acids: CASSLTGAEPQHF. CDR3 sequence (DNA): TGTGCCAGCAGCTTAACTGGAGCTGAGCCCCAGCATTTT.